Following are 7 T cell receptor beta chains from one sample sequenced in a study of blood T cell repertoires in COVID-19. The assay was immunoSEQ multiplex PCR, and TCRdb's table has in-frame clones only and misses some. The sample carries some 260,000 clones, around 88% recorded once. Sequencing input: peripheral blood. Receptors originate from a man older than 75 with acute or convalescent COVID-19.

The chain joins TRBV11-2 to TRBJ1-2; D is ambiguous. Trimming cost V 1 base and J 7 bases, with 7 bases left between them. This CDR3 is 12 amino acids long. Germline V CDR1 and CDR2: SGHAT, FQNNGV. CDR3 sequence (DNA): TGTGCCAGCAGCTTAGCTTCGAGTGGCTACACCTTC. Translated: CASSLASSGYTF.

CDR3 in DNA: TGTGCCAGCAGCAAGAGGGTCTGGGTACTAAAGTGCGAGCAGTACTTC. Its protein product is CASSKRVWVLKCEQYF. The genes are TRBV21-1 and TRBJ2-7; TRBD2 reflects the table's D call only, with no check against the DNA. TRBV21-1 is listed as a pseudogene. The CDR3 sequence is 16 residues long.

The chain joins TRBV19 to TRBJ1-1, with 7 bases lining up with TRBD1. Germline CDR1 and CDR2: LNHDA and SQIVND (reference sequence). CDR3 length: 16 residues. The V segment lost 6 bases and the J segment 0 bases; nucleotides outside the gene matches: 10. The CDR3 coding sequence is TGTGCCAGTAGATGGGGAGGTGGACAGGTGAACACTGAAGCTTTCTTT. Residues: CASRWGGGQVNTEAFF.

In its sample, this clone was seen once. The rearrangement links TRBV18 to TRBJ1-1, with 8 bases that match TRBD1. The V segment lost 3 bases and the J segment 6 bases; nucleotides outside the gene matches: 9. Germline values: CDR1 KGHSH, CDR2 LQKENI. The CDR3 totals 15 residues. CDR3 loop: CASSPGQEGGAEAFF. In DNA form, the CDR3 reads TGTGCCAGCTCACCGGGACAGGAGGGTGGTGCTGAAGCTTTCTTT.

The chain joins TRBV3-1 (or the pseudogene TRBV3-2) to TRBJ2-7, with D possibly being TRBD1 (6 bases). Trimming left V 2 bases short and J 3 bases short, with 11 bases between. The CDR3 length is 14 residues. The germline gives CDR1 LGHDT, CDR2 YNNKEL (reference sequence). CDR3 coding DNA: TGTGCCAGCAGCCAATGGACAGCCGACTACGAGCAGTACTTC. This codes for CASSQWTADYEQYF.

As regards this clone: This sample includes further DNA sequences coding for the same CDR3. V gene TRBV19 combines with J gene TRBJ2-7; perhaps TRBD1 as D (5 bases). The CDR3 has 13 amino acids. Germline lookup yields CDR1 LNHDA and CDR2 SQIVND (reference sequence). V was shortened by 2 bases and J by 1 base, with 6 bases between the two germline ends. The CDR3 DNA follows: TGTGCCAGTAGTATACAGGGTTCCTACGAGCAGTACTTC. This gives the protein CASSIQGSYEQYF.

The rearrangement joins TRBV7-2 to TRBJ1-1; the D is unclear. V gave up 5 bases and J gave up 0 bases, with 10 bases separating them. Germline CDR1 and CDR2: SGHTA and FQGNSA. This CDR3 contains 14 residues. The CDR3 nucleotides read TGTGCCAGCAGCCTTAGCGGGGTGAACACTGAAGCTTTCTTT. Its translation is CASSLSGVNTEAFF.